This is a list of T cell receptor beta chains from one sample in a study of T cells after yellow fever vaccination. MiXCR, run by TCRdb on the 5' RACE reads, gives a single entry per CDR3 protein. The sample contains about 110,000 distinct CDR3 sequences, 8.4% of which appear only once. This specimen was CD8+ T cells sorted from PBMCs, taken 45 days after the yellow fever booster vaccination. These receptors all stem from a man aged 30-40 years who received the YFV17D yellow fever vaccine. The CDR3 runs from the conserved cysteine through the conserved F or W. Fields, in order: J gene, V gene, clone size, D gene, CDR3 protein, CDR3 DNA. A D gene is named only where the DNA matches it firmly. Clone size appears in some rows only: once, few, many, or a class for an expanded clone.

TRBJ1-1 TRBV12-3/TRBV12-4 many NA CASRGGSSEAFF TGTGCCAGCAGGGGGGGAAGTTCCGAAGCTTTCTTT
TRBJ2-3 TRBV12-3/TRBV12-4 many NA CASSVTADTQYF TGTGCCAGCTCGGTCACAGCAGATACGCAGTATTTT
TRBJ2-7 TRBV7-2 many NA CASRSQFEQYF TGTGCCAGCAGATCACAATTCGAGCAGTACTTC
TRBJ2-7 TRBV19 NA NA CASDSKSSYEQYF TGTGCCAGTGATTCGAAGAGCTCCTACGAGCAGTACTTC
TRBJ1-2 TRBV6-5 many TRBD1 CASRPRDRGLHYGYTF TGTGCCAGCAGACCCCGGGACAGGGGCCTCCACTATGGCTACACCTTC
TRBJ2-1 TRBV20-1 few TRBD2 CSARDSGGGIYNEQFF TGCAGTGCTAGAGATAGCGGGGGGGGAATTTACAATGAGCAGTTCTTC
TRBJ2-5 TRBV20-1 few NA CSARGQGGPETQYF TGCAGTGCCCGGGGGCAGGGAGGTCCAGAGACCCAGTACTTC
TRBJ2-5 TRBV7-8 NA NA CASSHSTSQETQYF TGTGCCAGCAGCCACTCCACAAGTCAAGAGACCCAGTACTTC
TRBJ2-1 TRBV20-1 many TRBD2 CSAALAGRTYNEQFF TGCAGTGCGGCGTTAGCGGGACGGACCTACAATGAGCAGTTCTTC
TRBJ1-5 TRBV11-2 many NA CASSSGTSVQPQHF TGTGCCAGCAGCTCCGGGACCTCGGTCCAGCCCCAGCATTTT
TRBJ1-1 TRBV5-1 many TRBD1 CASSSGQGGYTEAFF TGCGCCAGCAGTTCCGGACAGGGTGGATATACTGAAGCTTTCTTT
TRBJ2-2 TRBV28 NA NA CAISFETNTGELFF TGTGCCATCAGTTTTGAGACGAACACCGGGGAGCTGTTTTTT
TRBJ2-2 TRBV6-4 many NA CASSHLPLGELFF TGTGCCAGCAGCCACCTCCCGCTGGGGGAGCTGTTTTTT
TRBJ2-7 TRBV7-6 many NA CASSSVGGDYEQYF TGTGCCAGCAGCTCCGTCGGGGGCGATTACGAGCAGTACTTC
TRBJ2-5 TRBV24-1 many NA CATSDLDSLGETQYF TGTGCCACCAGTGATTTGGACTCATTGGGGGAGACCCAGTACTTC
TRBJ2-1 TRBV14 many TRBD1 CASSARDSYHNEQFF TGTGCCAGCAGCGCCCGGGACAGCTACCACAATGAGCAGTTCTTC
TRBJ1-5 TRBV6-2/TRBV6-3 many NA CASSPTGFGDNQPQHF TGTGCCAGCAGCCCAACAGGGTTCGGGGATAATCAGCCCCAGCATTTT
TRBJ2-1 TRBV5-1 few TRBD2 CASSLVASGSIGENEQFF TGCGCCAGCAGCTTGGTGGCTAGCGGGAGCATAGGTGAGAATGAGCAGTTCTTC
TRBJ1-3 TRBV4-1 few TRBD1 CASNPGTAGNTIYF TGCGCCAGCAACCCAGGGACAGCAGGAAACACCATATATTTT
TRBJ1-1 TRBV5-5 NA NA CASSRSGVDTEAFF TGTGCCAGCAGCCGGTCTGGGGTGGACACTGAAGCTTTCTTT
TRBJ2-1 TRBV19 many TRBD2 CASSISPSGRYNEQFF TGTGCCAGTAGTATCTCACCTAGCGGGAGGTACAATGAGCAGTTCTTC
TRBJ2-3 TRBV11-3 many TRBD2 CASSLRLGGTTLDESTDTQYF TGTGCCAGCAGCTTACGGTTGGGGGGGACTACCCTGGACGAGAGCACAGATACGCAGTATTTT
TRBJ2-1 TRBV29-1 many TRBD2 CSVEAASGRAYEQFF TGCAGCGTTGAAGCAGCTAGCGGGAGGGCCTATGAGCAGTTCTTC
TRBJ2-7 TRBV29-1 NA NA CSVEEESGNEQYF TGCAGCGTTGAAGAAGAGTCAGGGAACGAGCAGTACTTC
TRBJ2-7 TRBV18 many NA CASSENFPNEQYF TGTGCCAGCTCAGAGAACTTCCCTAACGAGCAGTACTTC
TRBJ2-4 TRBV30 few TRBD2 CAWSPAGGPGPVSF TGTGCCTGGAGTCCAGCGGGAGGGCCAGGTCCTGTGAGCTTC
TRBJ2-7 TRBV20-1 many NA CSARVPEPYEQYF TGCAGTGCTAGAGTGCCGGAACCCTACGAGCAGTACTTC
TRBJ2-1 TRBV18 many NA CASSPEYEQFF TGTGCCAGCTCACCGGAGTATGAGCAGTTCTTC
TRBJ1-2 TRBV6-5 NA NA CASSRGQNALPSGYTF TGTGCCAGCAGTAGAGGGCAAAACGCACTCCCTTCCGGCTACACCTTC
TRBJ2-1 TRBV11-3 NA TRBD1 CASSSDRAANEQFF TGTGCCAGCAGCTCCGACAGGGCTGCCAATGAGCAGTTCTTC